This passage covers 13 T cell receptor beta chains from one sample sequenced in a study of early stage breast cancer tumors. The repertoire was sequenced with immunoSEQ multiplex PCR; TCRdb's copy has only in-frame clones and lacks some. In the table there are about 14,000 clones, around three quarters of which are singletons. The material sequenced was normal breast tissue next to the tumor. Source of these receptors: a person aged 45 to 60 with breast cancer.

The chain has TRBV6-5 and TRBJ2-3; D call uncertain. Germline-derived CDR1 and CDR2 are MNHEY and SVGAGI. This CDR3 spans 16 amino acids. Deletions cut 2 bases from V and 0 bases from J, with 12 bases between. CDR3 in DNA: TGTGCCAGCAGTTACGTGTTTAGCTCAAGCACAGATACGCAGTATTTT. Its translation is CASSYVFSSSTDTQYF.

The chain is built from TRBV6-1 and TRBJ2-1; TRBD1 aligns across 7 bases. Trimming at V came to 2 bases and at J to 7 bases, leaving 11 bases not matched to a gene. CDR1 MNHNS and CDR2 SASEGT come from the germline V gene. The CDR3 contains 16 residues. The CDR3 reads CASSERATGVLNEQFF. CDR3 coding DNA: TGTGCCAGCAGTGAAAGAGCCACAGGGGTTCTTAATGAGCAGTTCTTC.

This clone was picked up a small number of times. The V gene is TRBV2, the J gene TRBJ1-2, with D tentatively TRBD1 (5 bases). Germline values: CDR1 SNHLY, CDR2 FYNNEI. Trimming left V 4 bases short and J 0 bases short, with 9 bases between. The CDR3 is 14 amino acids. In DNA form, the CDR3 reads TGTGCCAGCAGTGGGGACGGAACTAACTATGGCTACACCTTC. This codes for CASSGDGTNYGYTF.

The chain joins TRBV10-3 to TRBJ2-3, with D maybe TRBD2 (6 bases). The CDR3 has 15 amino acids. The V gene's germline CDR1 is ENHRY and CDR2 SYGVKD. The V end lost 5 bases, the J end lost 6 bases, and 18 bases lay between the germline ends. This CDR3 is CAISPYLEGRDTQYF. CDR3 coding DNA: TGTGCCATCAGTCCATACTTGGAGGGGAGGGATACGCAGTATTTT.

The genes are TRBV2 and TRBJ1-4, with TRBD1 identical over 7 bases. The CDR3 contains 14 residues. CDR1 and CDR2 from the germline V gene are SNHLY and FYNNEI. Trimming at V came to 7 bases and at J to 2 bases, leaving 4 bases not matched to a gene. The CDR3 sequence: CASKTTGTNEKLFF. The CDR3, as DNA: TGTGCCAGCAAGACGACAGGGACTAATGAAAAACTGTTTTTT.

The chain has TRBV6-6 and TRBJ2-2; TRBD1 aligns across 8 bases. This CDR3 has 16 residues. Trimming took 2 bases from V and 6 from J; bases not matched to a gene: 8. Per germline, CDR1 MNHNY and CDR2 SVGAGI (reference sequence). The CDR3 sequence is CASSYLTGVGPGELFF. Written as DNA, the CDR3 is TGTGCCAGCAGTTACCTGACAGGGGTAGGGCCCGGGGAGCTGTTTTTT.

V and J are TRBV27 and TRBJ1-2; D gene unclear. The V gene's germline CDR1 is MNHEY and CDR2 SMNVEV (reference sequence). Trimming cost V 4 bases and J 7 bases, with 13 bases left between them. The CDR3 spans 13 residues. The CDR3 nucleotides read TGTGCCAGCAGTTCCCGCGACTCGGTTGGCTACACCTTC. Protein sequence: CASSSRDSVGYTF.

This chain uses TRBV6-5 with TRBJ1-1, with D unresolved. CDR1 and CDR2 (germline): MNHEY, SVGAGI. The length of the CDR3 is 13 residues. Trimming removed 7 bases at V and 0 bases at J, with 9 bases between. The CDR3 reads CASINSLNTEAFF. Here the CDR3 DNA reads TGTGCCAGCATCAACAGTTTGAACACTGAAGCTTTCTTT.

A few counts support this clone. This chain uses TRBV19 with TRBJ2-1, with 8 bases matching TRBD1. CDR1 and CDR2 (germline): LNHDA, SQIVND (reference sequence). The J segment lost 6 bases and the V segment lost 4 bases, leaving 8 bases of the junction unmatched. CDR3 size: 15 residues. DNA for the CDR3: TGTGCCAGTAGTAATGACAGGGGATGGGTCAATGAGCAGTTCTTC. Its translation is CASSNDRGWVNEQFF.

This chain uses TRBV5-4 with TRBJ2-5; D not resolved. V lost 4 bases and J 4 bases, leaving 11 bases between the germline ends. The CDR3 is 13 residues long. Germline loops: CDR1 SGHNT, CDR2 YYREEE (reference sequence). The CDR3 reads CASSREWGETQYF. The CDR3 DNA is TGTGCCAGCAGCCGCGAATGGGGAGAGACCCAGTACTTC.

J is TRBJ2-5 and V is TRBV19; 10 nucleotides agree with TRBD1. Trimming cost V 4 bases and J 5 bases; bases outside gene matches: 7. CDR3 length: 15 residues. The germline gives CDR1 LNHDA, CDR2 SQIVND (reference sequence). CDR3 nucleotides: TGTGCCAGTAGTAGACAGGGGGCGTCAAGGGAGACCCAGTACTTC. Translation gives CASSRQGASRETQYF. The whole variable domain, filled in from reference TRBV19 and TRBJ2-5, reads DGGITQSPKYLFRKEGQNVTLSCEQNLNHDAMYWYRQDPGQGLRLIYYSQIVNDFQKGDIAEGYSVSREKKESFPLTVTSAQKNPTAFYLCASSRQGASRETQYFGPGTRLLVL.

The chain links TRBV7-2 to TRBJ2-5, with 10 positions matching TRBD1. Losses at the gene ends were 6 bases for V and 5 bases for J; bases not matched to a gene: 6. Germline CDR1 is SGHTA and CDR2 is FQGNSA. The length of the CDR3 is 14 residues. CDR3 nucleotide sequence: TGTGCCAGCAGGCGACAGGGGGCGCGGGAGACCCAGTACTTC. Protein product: CASRRQGARETQYF.

This clone was seen a few times. The chain recombines TRBV6-5 with TRBJ1-6; D is undetermined. The germline CDR1 and CDR2 sequences are MNHEY and SVGAGI. This CDR3 comprises 15 residues. The V gene lost 0 bases and the J gene lost 7 bases, with 10 bases spanning the gap. CDR3 nucleotide sequence: TGTGCCAGCAGTTACTCGGGCGCTGAGAATTCACCCCTCCACTTT. This translates into CASSYSGAENSPLHF.